The 26 T cell receptor beta chains presented below share a single source sample, sequenced in a study of cytomegalovirus exposure and HLA in healthy donors. Both 60 Vbeta primers and 13 Jbeta primers went into the PCR. Libraries were prepared by immunoSEQ multiplex PCR; TCRdb keeps only in-frame clonotypes and omits some of them. Of tens of thousands of clones listed, roughly 78% are singletons. Sample: PBMCs. These receptors were taken from a woman between 40 and 50 years old in good health and CMV-seropositive.

This clone appeared many times. The chain links TRBV2 to TRBJ1-5, with D perhaps matching TRBD1 (5 bases). V was shortened by 6 bases and J by 3 bases, with 9 bases between the two germline ends. Germline CDR1 reads SNHLY; CDR2 reads FYNNEI. The CDR3 loop spans 13 amino acids. The CDR3 spells CASRQGPNQPQHF. The CDR3, as DNA: TGTGCCAGCAGGCAGGGCCCCAATCAGCCCCAGCATTTT. The full variable domain, rest sourced from reference TRBV2 and TRBJ1-5, is EPEVTQTPSHQVTQMGQEVILRCVPISNHLYFYWYRQILGQKVEFLVSFYNNEISEKSEIFDDQFSVERPDGSNFTLKIRSTKLEDSAMYFCASRQGPNQPQHFGDGTRLSIL.

The rearrangement uses TRBV5-6 and TRBJ2-3; TRBD2 agrees at 10 bases. J lost 0 bases, V lost 5 bases, and 3 bases had no gene match. Germline CDR1 is SGHDT and CDR2 is YYEEEE. This CDR3 is built from 15 residues. As DNA, the CDR3 is TGTGCCAGCAGTTCGACTAGCGGGAGCACAGATACGCAGTATTTT. It encodes CASSSTSGSTDTQYF.

The V and J genes are TRBV7-8 and TRBJ2-1; 12 bases are a match to TRBD1. Per the germline V gene, CDR1 is SGHVS and CDR2 is FQNEAQ. V trimming: 8 bases; J trimming: 9 bases; junction bases outside the gene matches: 8. This CDR3 region has 14 residues. CDR3 region: CASFGDRGPVEQFF. The CDR3 DNA sequence: TGTGCCAGCTTCGGGGACAGGGGGCCAGTTGAGCAGTTCTTC.

V and J are TRBV4-1 and TRBJ2-1; 10 nucleotides agree with TRBD2. Germline trimming cut 1 base from V and 7 bases from J; bases unmatched to any gene: 4. CDR1 and CDR2 from the germline V gene are MGHRA and YSYEKL. The CDR3 sequence is 15 residues long. CDR3 bases: TGCGCCAGCAGCCAAGGCCTAGCGGGGGTGAATGAGCAGTTCTTC. It codes for CASSQGLAGVNEQFF.

The J gene is TRBJ1-6, the V gene TRBV7-8; TRBD1 matches at 9 bases. Per germline, CDR1 SGHVS and CDR2 FQNEAQ. The V segment lost 0 bases and the J segment 5 bases; nucleotides outside the gene matches: 2. CDR3 length: 16 residues. The CDR3 DNA sequence: TGTGCCAGCAGCTTAGCGCGGACAGGGGATAATTCACCCCTCCACTTT. Amino acids: CASSLARTGDNSPLHF.

The chain carries TRBV2 and TRBJ1-3, with unresolved D. V was shortened by 7 bases and J by 6 bases, with 13 bases between the two germline ends. The CDR3 is made up of 13 amino acids. Germline CDR1 and CDR2: SNHLY and FYNNEI. The CDR3 loop is CASKMRAENTIYF. The CDR3 DNA sequence: TGTGCCAGCAAAATGAGAGCCGAAAACACCATATATTTT.

The genes are TRBV29-1 and TRBJ1-4; D is ambiguous. Germline V gene lookup returns CDR1 SQVTM and CDR2 ANQGSEA. V was clipped by 3 bases and J by 7 bases, with 3 bases between them. CDR3 length: 10 amino acids. The CDR3 DNA is TGCAGCGTTGAGGCTGAAAAACTGTTTTTT. It yields the protein CSVEAEKLFF.

The chain carries TRBV6-5 and TRBJ2-2; D not certain. Trimming removed 8 bases at V and 4 bases at J, with 11 bases between. There are 13 residues in the CDR3. CDR1 and CDR2 from the germline V gene are MNHEY and SVGAGI. The CDR3 bases are TGTGCCAGCCTAAGCGAAGGCACCGGGGAGCTGTTTTTT. This codes for CASLSEGTGELFF.

The chain is built from TRBV14 and TRBJ2-5, with TRBD1 matching 12 bases. The J segment lost 5 bases and the V segment lost 1 base, leaving 2 bases of the junction unmatched. Germline lookup yields CDR1 SGHDN and CDR2 FVKESK. CDR3 length equals 15 residues. The CDR3 is CASSQAGTGGETQYF. CDR3 nucleotides: TGTGCCAGCAGCCAAGCAGGGACAGGGGGCGAGACCCAGTACTTC.

The chain combines TRBV7-9 with TRBJ1-4, with 9 bases aligning to TRBD1. CDR3 length: 14 residues. Germline V gene data show CDR1 as SEHNR and CDR2 as FQNEAQ (reference sequence). With V trimmed by 5 bases and J by 7 bases, 5 bases remained unmatched. This CDR3 is CASSEQGAGEKLFF. The CDR3 DNA is TGTGCCAGCAGCGAACAGGGGGCGGGTGAAAAACTGTTTTTT.

CDR3 sequence (DNA): TGTGCCAGCCGGGAAACACATAGCAATCAGCCCCAGCATTTT. Amino acids: CASRETHSNQPQHF. V usage is TRBV6-1 and J usage is TRBJ1-5; no reliable D call. This CDR3 comprises 14 residues. V was clipped by 8 bases and J by 0 bases, with 11 bases between them. The germline CDR1 and CDR2 sequences are MNHNS and SASEGT.

V is TRBV7-6 and J is TRBJ1-2; TRBD1 might be the D (5 bases). Germline loops: CDR1 SGHVS, CDR2 FNYEAQ. V lost 8 bases, J lost 0 bases, and 13 bases lay in between. The CDR3 is made up of 14 amino acids. The CDR3 DNA follows: TGTGCCAGCGGCCCAGGACAAACTAACTATGGCTACACCTTC. It translates to CASGPGQTNYGYTF.

Only a few counts were recorded for this clone. The V and J genes are TRBV9 and TRBJ1-6; maybe TRBD1 (6 bases). The V and J ends lost 3 bases and 6 bases respectively, with 19 bases between them. Per the germline V gene, CDR1 is SGDLS and CDR2 is YYNGEE. This CDR3 contains 17 residues. This CDR3 reads CASSEPGGAGPNSPLHF. The DNA of the CDR3 is TGTGCCAGCAGCGAGCCGGGGGGGGCAGGGCCTAATTCACCCCTCCACTTT. The variable domain in full, completed from reference TRBV9 and TRBJ1-6, reads DSGVTQTPKHLITATGQRVTLRCSPRSGDLSVYWYQQSLDQGLQFLIQYYNGEERAKGNILERFSAQQFPDLHSELNLSSLELGDSALYFCASSEPGGAGPNSPLHFGNGTRLTVT.

This clone was detected once. The chain employs TRBV9 and TRBJ1-3; D gene unclear. Trimming stripped 1 base from V and 2 bases from J, with 10 bases between. CDR3 size: 15 residues. Germline V gene lookup returns CDR1 SGDLS and CDR2 YYNGEE. CDR3 sequence reads: CASSVSPETGNTIYF. CDR3 DNA sequence: TGTGCCAGCAGCGTATCCCCAGAAACTGGAAACACCATATATTTT.

The chain combines TRBV6-6 with TRBJ1-1, with D possibly being TRBD1 (6 bases). Germline values: CDR1 MNHNY, CDR2 SVGAGI (reference sequence). The ends were cut back, 6 bases at V and 4 bases at J, with 12 bases in the middle. This CDR3 has 13 amino acids. This CDR3 is CASRGTGSTEAFF. DNA of the CDR3: TGTGCCAGCAGAGGCACAGGGTCCACTGAAGCTTTCTTT.

DNA for the CDR3: TGTGCCAGCTCACCAGGTGTCAGGGGGAGAACTGAAGCTTTCTTT. Protein sequence: CASSPGVRGRTEAFF. V and J are TRBV18 and TRBJ1-1; 7 positions match TRBD1. The V and J ends lost 2 bases and 5 bases, in that order; junction bases with no gene match: 8. The CDR3 consists of 15 residues. Germline CDR1 KGHSH, CDR2 LQKENI.

This clone was found a few times. The V gene is TRBV5-1, the J gene TRBJ2-7; D gene ambiguous. The CDR3 totals 16 residues. Germline lookup yields CDR1 SGHRS and CDR2 YFSETQ. V lost 4 bases, J lost 4 bases, and 21 bases lay in between. CDR3 DNA: TGCGCCAGCAGCAACGGTGGGCCCCCGGCCGTTTACGAGCAGTACTTC. Residues: CASSNGGPPAVYEQYF.

The chain is built from TRBV2 and TRBJ2-2; 8 nucleotides match TRBD2. Germline loops: CDR1 SNHLY, CDR2 FYNNEI. The CDR3 length is 16 residues. V was clipped by 4 bases and J by 4 bases; unmatched bases: 8. As DNA, the CDR3 is TGTGCCAGCAGTGGAGAAGCGGGGGTGAGCACCGGGGAGCTGTTTTTT. This gives the protein CASSGEAGVSTGELFF.

V and J are TRBV29-1 and TRBJ1-3, with D maybe TRBD1 (6 bases). V was trimmed by 7 bases and J by 2 bases, leaving 15 bases between them. CDR3 length: 14 amino acids. Per germline, CDR1 SQVTM and CDR2 ANQGSEA. CDR3 in amino acids: CSAYQDSTGNTIYF. For the CDR3, the DNA is TGCAGCGCCTATCAGGACAGCACTGGAAACACCATATATTTT.

This sequence joins TRBV5-1 and TRBJ2-4; the match to TRBD2 covers 12 bases. V trimming: 0 bases; J trimming: 5 bases; junction bases outside the gene matches: 6. CDR1 and CDR2 (germline): SGHRS, YFSETQ. The CDR3 has 17 amino acids. The chain's CDR3 is CASSLVLAGGPQNIQYF. CDR3 nucleotides: TGCGCCAGCAGCTTGGTTCTAGCGGGGGGGCCCCAAAACATTCAGTACTTC.

The chain combines TRBV30 with TRBJ1-5; a weak D match, TRBD1 (5 bases). Deletions cut 0 bases from V and 2 bases from J, with 8 bases between. CDR1 and CDR2 (germline): GTSNPN, SVGIG (reference sequence). The CDR3 sequence is 14 residues long. The CDR3 nucleotides read TGTGCCTGGAGTGTACTGACAGGCAATCAGCCCCAGCATTTT. Its protein is CAWSVLTGNQPQHF.

This clone was detected a few times. The rearrangement links TRBV5-6 to TRBJ1-6; D is ambiguous. CDR1 is SGHDT, CDR2 YYEEEE, per germline. V lost 0 bases to trimming and J lost 8 bases, with 9 bases between them. The CDR3 spans 14 residues. CDR3 coding DNA: TGTGCCAGCAGCTTGGTTCACGGGGATTCACCCCTCCACTTT. This gives the protein CASSLVHGDSPLHF.

This rearrangement joins TRBV6-1 to TRBJ2-6; D gene ambiguous. V lost 10 bases to trimming and J lost 4 bases, with 14 bases between them. Germline assignment: CDR1 MNHNS and CDR2 SASEGT. CDR3 size: 14 residues. CDR3 region: CAINPRIGANVLTF. The DNA of the CDR3 is TGTGCCATAAACCCCAGGATCGGGGCCAACGTCCTGACTTTC.

For this clone: At one end the junction does not follow the germline gene, possibly because of a read error. J is TRBJ1-5 and V is TRBV6-4, with 7 nucleotides matching TRBD1. This CDR3 is 11 amino acids long. Germline values: CDR1 MRHNA, CDR2 SNTAGT. This CDR3 reads CARSRKDRIFF. For the CDR3, the DNA is TGTGCCAGAAGTAGGAAGGACAGGATTTTTTTT.

The gene calls are TRBV4-1 and TRBJ2-3, with 10 bases fitting TRBD2. The V and J ends lost 1 base and 2 bases, in that order; junction bases with no gene match: 6. The germline V gene encodes CDR1 MGHRA and CDR2 YSYEKL. The CDR3 totals 17 residues. CDR3 amino acids: CASSQGLAGGPTDTQYF. In DNA form, the CDR3 reads TGCGCCAGCAGCCAAGGGTTAGCGGGGGGACCCACAGATACGCAGTATTTT.

The V call is TRBV6-4, the J call TRBJ1-6; the D gene is possibly TRBD1 (6 bases). The CDR3 sequence is 13 residues long. CDR1 is MRHNA, CDR2 SNTAGT, per germline. Between the trimmed V and J ends, which lost 3 bases and 10 bases, there was a span of 10 bases. The CDR3 loop reads CASSEGAGSPLHF. In nucleotides, the CDR3 is TGTGCCAGCAGTGAGGGGGCTGGATCACCCCTCCACTTT.